The 27 T cell receptor beta chains below were found in one sample sequenced in a study of yellow fever vaccine responses in identical twins. TCRdb re-called the RT-PCR reads with MiXCR, one entry per CDR3 protein. The sample holds fewer than 4,000 distinct CDR3 sequences, approximately 81% seen once. The sample here was T cells from blood (PBMCs), unsorted or a sorted subset (not recorded which), taken before or after yellow fever vaccination (not recorded which). Every receptor here comes from a woman between 18 and 29 years old who received the yellow fever vaccine.

The rearrangement links TRBV3-1 to TRBJ1-2; possible D gene TRBD1, 5 bases. V shed 1 base and J shed 4 bases, with 10 bases lying between them. The CDR3 has 14 amino acids. CDR1 LGHDT and CDR2 YNNKEL come from the germline V gene (reference sequence). The chain's CDR3 is CASSQGQGVYGYTF. The CDR3, as DNA: TGTGCCAGCAGCCAAGGTCAGGGAGTCTATGGCTACACCTTC.

This clonotype has just a few counts. V usage is TRBV11-2 and J usage is TRBJ2-1, with D possibly being TRBD1 (6 bases). CDR3 length: 13 residues. Germline V lookup: CDR1 SGHAT, CDR2 FQNNGV. V was clipped by 5 bases and J by 6 bases, with 11 bases between them. The CDR3, as DNA: TGTGCCAGCAGCCCGGGACATGGCAATGAGCAGTTCTTC. This gives the protein CASSPGHGNEQFF.

CDR3 amino acids: CASSLARGYEQYF. DNA for the CDR3: TGTGCCAGCAGCTTAGCCCGGGGGTACGAGCAGTACTTC. This chain connects TRBV7-2 to TRBJ2-7; TRBD2 might be the D (6 bases). Germline V gene data show CDR1 as SGHTA and CDR2 as FQGNSA. With 0 bases removed from V and 4 bases from J, the gap between germline ends came to 7 bases. The CDR3 sequence is 13 residues long.

The chain links TRBV29-1 to TRBJ2-1; unclear D gene. The germline V gene has CDR1 SQVTM and CDR2 ANQGSEA. The CDR3 totals 11 residues. The CDR3 nucleotides are TGCGGCGGTAGCAGGTACAATGAGCAGTTCTTC. Its protein is CGGSRYNEQFF.

This clonotype was detected once. The V call is TRBV6-2 or TRBV6-3, the J call TRBJ1-1; 9 bases map to TRBD1. Germline V gene data show CDR1 as MNHEY and CDR2 as SVGEGT. This CDR3 is built from 17 residues. V lost 6 bases, J lost 0 bases, and 11 bases stayed unmatched. The CDR3 spells CASRPGTGIILNTEAFF. The CDR3 nucleotides read TGTGCCAGCAGACCCGGGACAGGGATCATCCTGAACACTGAAGCTTTCTTT.

The sample holds one count of this clonotype. The chain combines TRBV20-1 with TRBJ1-3; D call uncertain. With 6 bases removed from V and 3 bases from J, the gap between germline ends came to 12 bases. This CDR3 has 13 amino acids. Germline CDR1 reads DFQATT; CDR2 reads SNEGSKA (reference sequence). The CDR3 DNA follows: TGCAGTGCCCAAGGACTTGATGGAAACACCATATATTTT. Translation: CSAQGLDGNTIYF.

CDR3 residues: CSVVTENLGYTF. CDR3 sequence (DNA): TGCAGCGTTGTTACGGAAAACTTGGGCTACACCTTC. The chain uses TRBV29-1 and TRBJ1-2; D is ambiguous. The CDR3 has 12 residues. The germline V gene encodes CDR1 SQVTM and CDR2 ANQGSEA. The germline V and J ends were trimmed by 4 bases and 8 bases, with 14 bases remaining between them. Variable domain in full (rest from reference TRBV29-1 and TRBJ1-2): SAVISQKPSRDICQRGTSLTIQCQVDSQVTMMFWYRQQPGQSLTLIATANQGSEATYESGFVIDKFPISRPNLTFSTLTVSNMSPEDSSIYLCSVVTENLGYTFGSGTRLTVV.

The V gene is TRBV2, the J gene TRBJ1-5, with 7 bases that match TRBD1. The J segment lost 4 bases and the V segment lost 10 bases, leaving 7 bases of the junction unmatched. CDR1 SNHLY and CDR2 FYNNEI come from the germline V gene. The CDR3 runs to 13 residues. CDR3 DNA: TGTGCCACCAGACAGGGCCAAAATCAGCCCCAGCATTTT. This translates into CATRQGQNQPQHF.

The rearrangement links TRBV11-2 to TRBJ2-1; 8 bases match TRBD2. This CDR3 region has 14 residues. Germline trimming cut 2 bases from V and 6 bases from J; bases unmatched to any gene: 3. Germline V gene lookup returns CDR1 SGHAT and CDR2 FQNNGV. This CDR3 is CASSLREGRNEQFF. CDR3 DNA sequence: TGTGCCAGCAGCTTACGGGAGGGCCGCAATGAGCAGTTCTTC.

The V and J genes are TRBV20-1 and TRBJ2-7, with TRBD2 as a possible D gene (5 bases). The V gene lost 5 bases and the J gene lost 3 bases, with 11 bases spanning the gap. In germline, CDR1 is DFQATT, CDR2 SNEGSKA (reference sequence). The CDR3 is made up of 12 amino acids. In DNA, the CDR3 is TGCAGTGCTCCCGGACTCTACTACGAGCAGTACTTC. The encoded protein is CSAPGLYYEQYF.

The chain links TRBV10-3 to TRBJ1-6; no firm D call. V was shortened by 7 bases and J by 5 bases, with 12 bases between the two germline ends. The germline gives CDR1 ENHRY, CDR2 SYGVKD. CDR3 length equals 14 residues. The CDR3 DNA reads as TGTGCCATCACGCCCAACAGAGATAATTCACCCCTCCACTTT. Residues: CAITPNRDNSPLHF.

The chain is built from TRBV11-3 and TRBJ2-1; 8 nucleotides line up with TRBD2. CDR3 length: 15 amino acids. Germline CDR1 reads SGHNT; CDR2 reads YENEEA. Germline trimming cut 5 bases from V and 8 bases from J; bases unmatched to any gene: 11. The DNA of the CDR3 is TGTGCCAGCAGCGGCAGTAGCGGGACCATGGATGAGCAGTTCTTC. Its translation is CASSGSSGTMDEQFF.

The chain joins TRBV6-4 to TRBJ2-7; tentatively, D is TRBD1 (6 bases). The CDR3 has 12 residues. Trimming stripped 2 bases from V and 5 bases from J, with 7 bases between. Germline V gene sequence: CDR1 MRHNA, CDR2 SNTAGT. The CDR3 DNA follows: TGTGCCAGCAGTGACAGACAGGACGAGCAGTACGTC. It specifies CASSDRQDEQYV.

This chain joins TRBV10-3 and TRBJ2-3; 8 bases match TRBD1. The trim removed 10 bases at V and 2 bases at J, leaving 17 bases unmatched. Germline CDR1 and CDR2: ENHRY and SYGVKD. The CDR3 sequence is 17 residues long. CDR3 protein: CATNDRGQTTYTDTQYF. The CDR3 DNA reads as TGTGCCACAAATGACAGGGGTCAAACCACATACACAGATACGCAGTATTTT.

The chain recombines TRBV7-9 with TRBJ1-2; D is possibly TRBD1 (5 bases). Trimming took off 5 bases at V and 7 bases at J, with 17 bases between the two ends. The CDR3 runs to 14 residues. The V gene's germline CDR1 is SEHNR and CDR2 FQNEAQ (reference sequence). The CDR3 nucleotides are TGTGCCAGCAGCCGATATAAGACAGTATTTGGCTACACCTTC. This codes for CASSRYKTVFGYTF.

In this sample, this clonotype turned up once. The gene calls are TRBV5-6 and TRBJ2-5; D perhaps matches TRBD1 (5 bases). Germline CDR1 SGHDT, CDR2 YYEEEE. V gave up 2 bases and J gave up 4 bases, with 6 bases separating them. The CDR3 has 12 residues. CDR3 residues: CASSFQGETQYF. CDR3 coding DNA: TGTGCCAGCAGCTTTCAGGGAGAGACCCAGTACTTC.

The V gene is TRBV29-1, the J gene TRBJ2-5, with a weak D call TRBD2 (5 bases). The germline V and J ends were trimmed by 8 bases and 5 bases, with 9 bases remaining between them. This CDR3 has 10 amino acids. The germline CDR1 and CDR2 sequences are SQVTM and ANQGSEA. The CDR3 is CSCSVETQYF. The CDR3 DNA is TGCAGCTGTAGCGTGGAGACCCAGTACTTC.

The chain employs TRBV7-9 and TRBJ1-6, with D uncertain. Trimming left V 5 bases short and J 2 bases short, with 1 base between. The germline CDR1 and CDR2 sequences are SEHNR and FQNEAQ (reference sequence). CDR3 length: 12 amino acids. The CDR3 reads CASSAYNSPLHF. The CDR3 bases are TGTGCCAGCAGCGCCTATAATTCACCCCTCCACTTT.

This chain links TRBV19 with TRBJ2-1; TRBD2 agrees at 11 bases. Germline assignment: CDR1 LNHDA and CDR2 SQIVND (reference sequence). CDR3 length: 15 residues. Trimming cost V 10 bases and J 3 bases; bases outside gene matches: 8. The CDR3: CATISGGAGYNEQFF. For the CDR3, the DNA is TGTGCCACCATTAGCGGGGGGGCTGGCTACAATGAGCAGTTCTTC.

This clonotype was recorded a few times. Here the CDR3 DNA reads TGTGCCATCAGTGAGAGGGGGAAGTCCTACAATGAGCAGTTCTTC. It yields the protein CAISERGKSYNEQFF. The chain is built from TRBV10-3 and TRBJ2-1; the D gene is possibly TRBD1 (6 bases). The CDR3 is 15 amino acids. From germline, CDR1 is ENHRY and CDR2 SYGVKD. V was cut by 2 bases and J by 1 base, with 9 bases left in between.

The rearrangement links TRBV7-9 to TRBJ1-1; D gene ambiguous. CDR3 length: 12 amino acids. Per germline, CDR1 SEHNR and CDR2 FQNEAQ (reference sequence). V was cut by 3 bases and J by 10 bases, with 12 bases left in between. The CDR3, as DNA: TGTGCCAGCAGCTTGATCTCGGATGGAGCTTTCTTT. Amino acid sequence: CASSLISDGAFF.

CDR3: CASRGVEELFF. DNA for the CDR3: TGTGCCAGCAGAGGGGTTGAGGAGCTGTTTTTT. The chain recombines TRBV12-3 or TRBV12-4 with TRBJ2-2; D may be TRBD1 (5 bases). CDR3 length equals 11 residues. The ends were cut back, 6 bases at V and 10 bases at J, with 9 bases in the middle.

V usage is TRBV7-8 and J usage is TRBJ2-7; 12 nucleotides match TRBD2. Germline V gives CDR1 SGHVS, CDR2 FQNEAQ. The V and J ends lost 6 bases and 3 bases, in that order; junction bases with no gene match: 6. This CDR3 has 15 residues. CDR3 nucleotide sequence: TGTGCCAGCAGACCCGGGACTAGCGGGCTCTACGAGCAGTACTTC. Protein sequence: CASRPGTSGLYEQYF.

The rearrangement links TRBV5-5 to TRBJ2-5, with 7 nucleotides matching TRBD2. Unmatched junction bases numbered 3, after V lost 3 bases and J lost 1 base. The CDR3 length is 14 residues. CDR1 SGHKS and CDR2 YYEKEE come from the germline V gene (reference sequence). The CDR3 loop reads CASSSLAAQETQYF. The CDR3 DNA follows: TGTGCCAGCAGCTCTCTAGCGGCCCAAGAGACCCAGTACTTC.

The chain combines TRBV7-3 with TRBJ1-5; D is ambiguous. The germline V and J ends were trimmed by 4 bases and 2 bases, with 15 bases remaining between them. The germline CDR1 and CDR2 sequences are SGHTA and FQGTGA. The CDR3 is made up of 16 amino acids. CDR3 amino acids: CASSSGPKWGNQPQHF. The CDR3 region has the DNA TGTGCCAGCAGCTCCGGACCGAAATGGGGCAATCAGCCCCAGCATTTT.

The V call is TRBV11-3, the J call TRBJ1-2; possible D gene TRBD1, 5 bases. Trimming pared 1 base from V and 4 bases from J, leaving 13 bases between. The CDR3 is 15 residues long. Germline assignment: CDR1 SGHNT and CDR2 YENEEA. The CDR3 here is CASSLVAQGGYGYTF. Here the CDR3 DNA reads TGTGCCAGCAGCTTAGTCGCGCAGGGCGGCTATGGCTACACCTTC.

J is TRBJ2-7 and V is TRBV28, with 7 bases lining up with TRBD2. The CDR3 covers 15 residues. Germline trimming cut 6 bases from V and 2 bases from J; bases unmatched to any gene: 10. Germline CDR1 is MDHEN and CDR2 is SYDVKM. CDR3 in amino acids: CASSKPAGITYEQYF. CDR3 in DNA: TGTGCCAGCAGCAAGCCAGCGGGGATAACCTACGAGCAGTACTTC.